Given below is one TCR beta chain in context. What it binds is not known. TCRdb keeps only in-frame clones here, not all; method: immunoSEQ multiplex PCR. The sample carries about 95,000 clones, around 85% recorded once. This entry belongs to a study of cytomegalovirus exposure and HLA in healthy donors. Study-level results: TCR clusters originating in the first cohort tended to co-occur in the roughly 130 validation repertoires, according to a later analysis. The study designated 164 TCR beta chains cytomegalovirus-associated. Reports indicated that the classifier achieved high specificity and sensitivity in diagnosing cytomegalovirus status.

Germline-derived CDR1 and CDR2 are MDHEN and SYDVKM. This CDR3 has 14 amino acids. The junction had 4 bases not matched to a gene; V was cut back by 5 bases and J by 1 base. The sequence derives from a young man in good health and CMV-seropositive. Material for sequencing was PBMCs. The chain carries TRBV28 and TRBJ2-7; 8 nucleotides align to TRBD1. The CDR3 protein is CASSAQGGSYEQYF. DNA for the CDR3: TGTGCCAGCAGTGCACAGGGGGGATCCTACGAGCAGTACTTC. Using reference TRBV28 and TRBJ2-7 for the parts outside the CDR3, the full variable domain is DVKVTQSSRYLVKRTGEKVFLECVQDMDHENMFWYRQDPGLGLRLIYFSYDVKMKEKGDIPEGYSVSREKKERFSLILESASTNQTSMYLCASSAQGGSYEQYFGPGTRLTVT.